These 6 T cell receptor beta chains were all obtained from the same sample, sequenced in a study of human T cells and chemical hapten exposure. Time point denoted: patch test 1, 2 weeks after DPC sensitization. Treatment specified: therapeutic diphenylcyclopropenone sensitization with weekly scalp DPC. Each CDR3 protein gets one entry after TCRdb re-called the RACE reads with MiXCR. The table records about 380,000 distinct CDR3 sequences, more than 4.5% of them present only once. The sample was whole blood, taken in connection with sensitization to the hapten diphenylcyclopropenone (DPC). These receptor sequences come from a woman between 50 and 59 years old with alopecia areata. Some clones in this sample may be carry-over from other donors' samples.

This clonotype was counted ten times or more. The chain is built from TRBV27 and TRBJ1-2, with D possibly TRBD1 on 5 matching bases. There are 13 residues in the CDR3. Germline CDR1 reads MNHEY; CDR2 reads SMNVEV (reference sequence). The ends were cut back, 3 bases at V and 6 bases at J, with 11 bases in the middle. The CDR3 nucleotides are TGTGCCAGCAGTTTGCAGGGAGGCCATGGCTACACCTTC. Encoded protein: CASSLQGGHGYTF.

The genes are TRBV4-2 and TRBJ1-1; TRBD1 matches at 9 bases. Losses at the gene ends were 2 bases for V and 4 bases for J; bases not matched to a gene: 5. CDR3 length: 15 amino acids. Germline V gene data show CDR1 as LGHNA and CDR2 as YNFKEQ. The CDR3, as DNA: TGTGCCAGCAGCCAACCCGGACAGGGGCGCACTGAAGCTTTCTTT. It encodes CASSQPGQGRTEAFF.

This clonotype has only a few counts. The rearrangement links TRBV9 to TRBJ2-3; 7 bases are shared with TRBD2. The CDR3 loop spans 15 amino acids. V lost 1 base to trimming and J lost 2 bases; unmatched junction nucleotides: 4. Per germline, CDR1 SGDLS and CDR2 YYNGEE. CDR3 nucleotides: TGTGCCAGCAGCGTAAGCGGGGCCGACACAGATACGCAGTATTTT. This encodes CASSVSGADTDTQYF. Full variable domain (remainder filled in from reference TRBV9 and TRBJ2-3): DSGVTQTPKHLITATGQRVTLRCSPRSGDLSVYWYQQSLDQGLQFLIQYYNGEERAKGNILERFSAQQFPDLHSELNLSSLELGDSALYFCASSVSGADTDTQYFGPGTRLTVL.

This clonotype has only a few counts. This rearrangement joins TRBV6-5 to TRBJ2-3; D perhaps matches TRBD1 (5 bases). V was clipped by 7 bases and J by 14 bases, with 16 bases between them. CDR1 MNHEY and CDR2 SVGAGI come from the germline V gene. This CDR3 has 11 amino acids. The CDR3 coding sequence is TGTGCCAGCATCCTTGCAGGGAAGATGTATTTT. Residues: CASILAGKMYF.

The V gene is TRBV6-5, the J gene TRBJ1-4; TRBD1 matches at 9 bases. V dropped 5 bases and J dropped 5; count of bases not matched to a gene: 6. The CDR3 loop spans 15 amino acids. Germline CDR1 and CDR2: MNHEY and SVGAGI. DNA for the CDR3: TGTGCCAGCAGTAAACAGGGGGCGGGAAATGAAAAACTGTTTTTT. This codes for CASSKQGAGNEKLFF.

This clonotype was recorded at least ten times. This rearrangement joins TRBV28 to TRBJ1-1; 10 nucleotides align to TRBD1. The CDR3 sequence is 13 residues long. Germline assignment: CDR1 MDHEN and CDR2 SYDVKM. Trimming cost V 7 bases and J 5 bases; bases outside gene matches: 4. The CDR3 here is CASTDRGRTEAFF. In DNA form, the CDR3 reads TGTGCCAGCACCGACAGGGGGCGGACTGAAGCTTTCTTT.